This TCR beta chain was identified during a study of vaccination and CD4 T cells after COVID-19. CDR3 length equals 14 residues. V shed 8 bases and J shed 5 bases, with 15 bases lying between them. In germline, CDR1 is SGHAT, CDR2 FQNNGV. Sequenced with the Oncomine TCR Beta short-read assay was DNA taken from cultured CD4+ T cells. Each CDR3 protein is one row after TCRdb ran MiXCR on the PCR reads. The profile covers about 21,000 distinct CDR3 sequences, with around two fifths appearing a single time and 4.5% to 6.5% taken by the ten largest. With respect to this clonotype: Its antigen is currently unknown.

Notes on the study in general: Spike mono-reactivity was found in 304 of the 307 vaccine-specific clones identified in convalescent patients.

Documented treatment: roughly ten-day PBMC culture with coronavirus spike peptide pools or control peptides (ViraFEST assay). CD4+ T cells were isolated by negative selection after less than eleven days of culture. V usage is TRBV11-2 and J usage is TRBJ2-2; D may be TRBD2 (5 bases). The sample was CD4+ T cells from blood, cultured in vitro, taken before SARS-CoV-2 vaccination. This TCR came from a human donor who had recovered from COVID-19. CDR3 nucleotide sequence: TGTGCCAGCGCCCCTGCGGGTCTGACCGGGGAGCTGTTTTTT. Translating gives CASAPAGLTGELFF.